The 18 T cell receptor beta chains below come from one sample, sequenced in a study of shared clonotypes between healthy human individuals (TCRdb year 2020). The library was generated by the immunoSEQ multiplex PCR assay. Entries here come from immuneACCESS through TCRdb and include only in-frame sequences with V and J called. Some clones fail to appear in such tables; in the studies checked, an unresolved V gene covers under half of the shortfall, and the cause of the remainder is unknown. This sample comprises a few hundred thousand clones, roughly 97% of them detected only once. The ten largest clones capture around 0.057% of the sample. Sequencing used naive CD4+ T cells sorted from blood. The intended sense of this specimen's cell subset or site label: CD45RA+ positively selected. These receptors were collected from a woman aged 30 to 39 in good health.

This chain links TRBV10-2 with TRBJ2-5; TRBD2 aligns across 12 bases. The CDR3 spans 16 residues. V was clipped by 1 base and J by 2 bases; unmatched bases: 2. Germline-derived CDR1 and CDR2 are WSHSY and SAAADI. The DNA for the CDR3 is TGCGCCAGCAGTGAGTGGACTAGCGGGACGCAAGAGACCCAGTACTTC. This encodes CASSEWTSGTQETQYF.

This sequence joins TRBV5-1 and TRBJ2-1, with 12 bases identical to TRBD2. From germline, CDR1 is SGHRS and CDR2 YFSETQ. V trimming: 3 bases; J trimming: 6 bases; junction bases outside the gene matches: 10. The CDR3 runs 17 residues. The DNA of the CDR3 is TGCGCCAGCAGCTCCGGAGCGCTAGCGGGAGGGGGCAATGAGCAGTTCTTC. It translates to CASSSGALAGGGNEQFF.

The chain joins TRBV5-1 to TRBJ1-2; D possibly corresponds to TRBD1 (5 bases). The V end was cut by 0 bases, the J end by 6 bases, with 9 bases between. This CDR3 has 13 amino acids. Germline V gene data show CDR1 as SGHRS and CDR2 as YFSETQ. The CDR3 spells CASSLVGGDGYTF. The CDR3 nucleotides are TGCGCCAGCAGCTTGGTGGGGGGAGATGGCTACACCTTC.

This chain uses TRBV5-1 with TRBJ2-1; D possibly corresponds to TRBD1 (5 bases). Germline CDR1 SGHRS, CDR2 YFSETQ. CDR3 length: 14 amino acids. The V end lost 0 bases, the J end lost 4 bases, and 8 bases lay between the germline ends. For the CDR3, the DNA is TGCGCCAGCAGCTTGGCTGGACAATACAATGAGCAGTTCTTC. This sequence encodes CASSLAGQYNEQFF.

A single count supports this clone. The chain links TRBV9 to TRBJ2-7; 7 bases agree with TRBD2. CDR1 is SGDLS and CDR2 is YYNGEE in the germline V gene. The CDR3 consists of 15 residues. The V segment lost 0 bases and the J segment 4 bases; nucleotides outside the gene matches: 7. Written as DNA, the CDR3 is TGTGCCAGCAGCGTAGCGGCGGGAGAGGTATACGAGCAGTACTTC. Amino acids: CASSVAAGEVYEQYF.

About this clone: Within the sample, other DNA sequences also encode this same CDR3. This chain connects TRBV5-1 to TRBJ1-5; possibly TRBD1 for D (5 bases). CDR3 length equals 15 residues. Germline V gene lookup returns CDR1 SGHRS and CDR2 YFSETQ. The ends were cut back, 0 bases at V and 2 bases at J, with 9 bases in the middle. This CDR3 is CASSLEGTGNQPQHF. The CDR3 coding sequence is TGCGCCAGCAGCTTGGAAGGGACGGGCAATCAGCCCCAGCATTTT. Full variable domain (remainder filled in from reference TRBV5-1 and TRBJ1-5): KAGVTQTPRYLIKTRGQQVTLSCSPISGHRSVSWYQQTPGQGLQFLFEYFSETQRNKGNFPGRFSGRQFSNSRSEMNVSTLELGDSALYLCASSLEGTGNQPQHFGDGTRLSIL.

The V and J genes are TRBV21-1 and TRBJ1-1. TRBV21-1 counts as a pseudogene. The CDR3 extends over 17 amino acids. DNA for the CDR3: TGTGCCAGCAGCAGCTCAGGCAGCTGGAGGCGAACACCTGAAGCTTTCTTT. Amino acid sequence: CASSSSGSWRRTPEAFF.

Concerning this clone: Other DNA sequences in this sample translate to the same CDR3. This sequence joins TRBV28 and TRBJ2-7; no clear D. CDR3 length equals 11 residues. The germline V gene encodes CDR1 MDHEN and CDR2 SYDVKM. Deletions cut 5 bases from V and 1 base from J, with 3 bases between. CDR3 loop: CASSASYEQYF. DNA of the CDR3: TGTGCCAGCAGTGCTTCCTACGAGCAGTACTTC.

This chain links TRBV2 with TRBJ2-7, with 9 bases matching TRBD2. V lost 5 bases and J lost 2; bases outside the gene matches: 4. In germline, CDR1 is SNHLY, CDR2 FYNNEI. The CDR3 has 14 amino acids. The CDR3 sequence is CASSQREDAYEQYF. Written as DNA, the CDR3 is TGTGCCAGCAGTCAGCGGGAGGACGCCTACGAGCAGTACTTC.

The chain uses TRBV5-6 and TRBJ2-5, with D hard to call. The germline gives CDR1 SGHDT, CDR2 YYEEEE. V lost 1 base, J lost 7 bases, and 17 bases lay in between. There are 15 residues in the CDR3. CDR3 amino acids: CASSLLVGLVRTQYF. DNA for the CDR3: TGTGCCAGCAGCTTGTTAGTCGGGCTAGTAAGGACCCAGTACTTC.

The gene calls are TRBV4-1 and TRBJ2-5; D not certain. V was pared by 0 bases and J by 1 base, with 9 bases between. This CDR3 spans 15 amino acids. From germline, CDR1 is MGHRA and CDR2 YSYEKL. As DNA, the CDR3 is TGCGCCAGCAGCCAAGATTGGCCAGCCCAAGAGACCCAGTACTTC. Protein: CASSQDWPAQETQYF.

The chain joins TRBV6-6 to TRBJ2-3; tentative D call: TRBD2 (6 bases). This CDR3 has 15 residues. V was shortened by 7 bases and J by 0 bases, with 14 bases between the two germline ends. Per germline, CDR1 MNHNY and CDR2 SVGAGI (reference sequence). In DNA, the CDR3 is TGTGCCAGCAACCAATGGAGGGACAGCACAGATACGCAGTATTTT. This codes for CASNQWRDSTDTQYF.

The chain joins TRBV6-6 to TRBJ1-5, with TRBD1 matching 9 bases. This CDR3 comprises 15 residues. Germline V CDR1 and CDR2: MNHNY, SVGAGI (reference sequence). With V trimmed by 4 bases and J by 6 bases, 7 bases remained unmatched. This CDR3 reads CASSLRDRVGQPQHF. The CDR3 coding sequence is TGTGCCAGCAGTTTGAGGGACAGGGTAGGTCAGCCCCAGCATTTT.

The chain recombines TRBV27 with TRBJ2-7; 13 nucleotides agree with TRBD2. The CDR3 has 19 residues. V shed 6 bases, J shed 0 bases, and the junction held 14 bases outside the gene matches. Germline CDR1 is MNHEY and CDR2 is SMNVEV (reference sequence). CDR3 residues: CASSRLPGLAGRSSYEQYF. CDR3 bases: TGTGCCAGCAGCCGACTCCCGGGACTAGCGGGAAGAAGCTCCTACGAGCAGTACTTC.

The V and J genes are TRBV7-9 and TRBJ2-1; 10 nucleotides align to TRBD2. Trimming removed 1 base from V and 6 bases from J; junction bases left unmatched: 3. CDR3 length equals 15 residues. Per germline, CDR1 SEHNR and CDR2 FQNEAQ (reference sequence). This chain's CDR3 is CASSLVLAGRNEQFF. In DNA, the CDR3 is TGTGCCAGCAGCTTAGTACTAGCGGGACGCAATGAGCAGTTCTTC.

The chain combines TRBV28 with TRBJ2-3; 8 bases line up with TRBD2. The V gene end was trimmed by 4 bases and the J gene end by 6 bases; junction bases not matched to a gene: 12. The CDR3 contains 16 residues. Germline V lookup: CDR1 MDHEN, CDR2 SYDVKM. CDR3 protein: CASSSPGGPAADTQYF. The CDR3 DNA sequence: TGTGCCAGCAGTTCCCCGGGGGGGCCAGCGGCTGATACGCAGTATTTT.

CDR3 in DNA: TGTGCCAGCAGTTACTTAGGGGACACCACCTACGAGCAGTACTTC. Translation gives CASSYLGDTTYEQYF. The rearrangement uses TRBV28 and TRBJ2-7; D is possibly TRBD1 (6 bases). The V gene's germline CDR1 is MDHEN and CDR2 SYDVKM. CDR3 length: 15 amino acids. V lost 4 bases and J 2 bases, leaving 15 bases between the germline ends.

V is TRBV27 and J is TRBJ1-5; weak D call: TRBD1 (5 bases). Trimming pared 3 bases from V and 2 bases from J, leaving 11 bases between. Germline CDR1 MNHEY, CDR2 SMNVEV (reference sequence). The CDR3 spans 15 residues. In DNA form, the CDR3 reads TGTGCCAGCAGTTTGACGGGGGGGGGCAATCAGCCCCAGCATTTT. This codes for CASSLTGGGNQPQHF.